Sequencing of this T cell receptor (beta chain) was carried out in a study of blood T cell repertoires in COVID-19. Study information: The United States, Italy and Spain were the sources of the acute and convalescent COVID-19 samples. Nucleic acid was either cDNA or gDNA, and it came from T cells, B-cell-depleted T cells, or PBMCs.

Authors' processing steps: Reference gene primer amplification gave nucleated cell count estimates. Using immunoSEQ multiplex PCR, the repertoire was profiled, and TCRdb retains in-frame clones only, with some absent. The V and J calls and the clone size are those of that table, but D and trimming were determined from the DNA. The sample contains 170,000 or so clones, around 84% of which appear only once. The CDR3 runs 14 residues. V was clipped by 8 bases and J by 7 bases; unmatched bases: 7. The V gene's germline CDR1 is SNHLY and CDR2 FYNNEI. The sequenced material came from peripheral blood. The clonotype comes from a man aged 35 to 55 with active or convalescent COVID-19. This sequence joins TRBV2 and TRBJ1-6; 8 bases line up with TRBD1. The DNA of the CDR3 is TGTGCCAGCGGGACAGGAGTCGGGAATTCACCCCTCCACTTT. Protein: CASGTGVGNSPLHF.